This T cell receptor beta chain was recorded in a study of cytomegalovirus exposure and HLA in healthy donors. Overall study results and limits: Data from an earlier analysis indicated that most TCR beta V segments were productive either about 87% or about 30% of the time. Serostatus for CMV was the only available immune exposure information. The investigators catalogued 150 to 200 TCR beta chains as cytomegalovirus-associated.

In the case of this clone: Its antigen is not known.

Trimming took off 1 base at V and 2 bases at J, with 18 bases between the two ends. CDR1 and CDR2 from the germline V gene are MDHEN and SYDVKM. This CDR3 region has 17 residues. PCR involved 60 Vbeta and 13 Jbeta primers. Assay: immunoSEQ multiplex PCR; the TCRdb copy retains only in-frame clones and omits some. The sample lists some 100,000 clones, just under 75% occurring once. The specimen sequenced was PBMCs. The gene calls are TRBV28 and TRBJ2-7, with a tentative D call TRBD1 (6 bases). This clonotype was sampled from a human donor in good health. The CDR3 DNA is TGTGCCAGCAGTTTATTCCGGGTCGGGAACAGGGCCTACGAGCAGTACTTC. Translation gives CASSLFRVGNRAYEQYF.